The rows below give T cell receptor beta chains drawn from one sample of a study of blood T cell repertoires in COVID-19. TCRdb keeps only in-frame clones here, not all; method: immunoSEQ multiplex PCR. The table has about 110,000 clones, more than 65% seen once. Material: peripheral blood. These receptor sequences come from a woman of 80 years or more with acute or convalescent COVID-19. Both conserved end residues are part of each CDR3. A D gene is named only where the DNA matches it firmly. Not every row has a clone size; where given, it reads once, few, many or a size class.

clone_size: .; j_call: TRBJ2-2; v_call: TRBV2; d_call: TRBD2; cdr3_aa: CASTGTSGYTGELFF; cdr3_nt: TGTGCCAGCACAGGGACTAGCGGATACACCGGGGAGCTGTTTTTT
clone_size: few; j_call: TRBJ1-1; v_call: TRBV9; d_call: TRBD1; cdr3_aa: CASSVDPRSGGTEAFF; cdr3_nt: TGTGCCAGCAGCGTAGATCCTCGTTCAGGGGGCACTGAAGCTTTCTTT
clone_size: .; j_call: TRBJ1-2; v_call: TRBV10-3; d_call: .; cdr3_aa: CATGGISDGYTF; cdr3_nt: TGTGCCACCGGCGGGATCTCGGATGGCTACACCTTC
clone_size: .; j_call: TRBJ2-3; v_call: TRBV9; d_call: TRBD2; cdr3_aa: CASSVGLAGTDTQYF; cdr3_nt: TGTGCCAGCAGCGTAGGGCTAGCGGGCACAGATACGCAGTATTTT
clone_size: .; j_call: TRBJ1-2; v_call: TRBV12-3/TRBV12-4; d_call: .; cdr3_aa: CASSSQNYGYTF; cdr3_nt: TGTGCCAGCAGTTCCCAGAACTATGGCTACACCTTC
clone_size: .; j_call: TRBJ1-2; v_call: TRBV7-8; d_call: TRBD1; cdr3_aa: CASSFSGTGGGYGYTF; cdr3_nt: TGTGCCAGCAGCTTCTCCGGGACAGGGGGAGGCTATGGCTACACCTTC
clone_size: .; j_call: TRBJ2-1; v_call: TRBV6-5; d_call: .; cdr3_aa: CASSTGTFLNEQFF; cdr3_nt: TGTGCCAGCAGTACCGGGACATTCCTCAATGAGCAGTTCTTC
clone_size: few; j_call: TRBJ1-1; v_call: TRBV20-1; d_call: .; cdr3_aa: CRGTLNTEAFF; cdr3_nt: TGCAGGGGCACTTTGAACACTGAAGCTTTCTTT
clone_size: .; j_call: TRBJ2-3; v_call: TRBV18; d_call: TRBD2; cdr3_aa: CASSPAGTSVSDTQYF; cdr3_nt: TGTGCCAGCTCACCCGCCGGGACTAGCGTCTCAGATACGCAGTATTTT
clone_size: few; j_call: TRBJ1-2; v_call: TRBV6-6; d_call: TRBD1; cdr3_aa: CASSYRGQGAEGYTF; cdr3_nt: TGTGCCAGCAGTTACAGGGGACAGGGGGCCGAGGGCTACACCTTC
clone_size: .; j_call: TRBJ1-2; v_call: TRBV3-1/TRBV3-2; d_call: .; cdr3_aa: CASSLKQGWDGYTF; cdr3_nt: TGTGCCAGCAGCCTTAAACAGGGATGGGATGGCTACACCTTC
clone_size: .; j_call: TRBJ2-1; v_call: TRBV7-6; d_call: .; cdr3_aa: CASSPFGGSEQFF; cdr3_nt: TGTGCCAGCAGCCCGTTTGGGGGGAGTGAGCAGTTCTTC
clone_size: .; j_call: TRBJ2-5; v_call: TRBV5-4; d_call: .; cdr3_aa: CASSRDSETQYF; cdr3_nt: TGTGCCAGCAGCCGTGACTCAGAGACCCAGTACTTC
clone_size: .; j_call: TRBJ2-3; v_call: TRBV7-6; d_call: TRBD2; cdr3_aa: CASSRPKGLAGDTQYF; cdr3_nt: TGTGCCAGCAGCCGCCCCAAGGGGTTAGCGGGAGATACGCAGTATTTT
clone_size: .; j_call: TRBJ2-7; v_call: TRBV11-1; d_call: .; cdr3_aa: CASSISHEQYF; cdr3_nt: TGTGCCAGCAGCATATCCCACGAGCAGTACTTC
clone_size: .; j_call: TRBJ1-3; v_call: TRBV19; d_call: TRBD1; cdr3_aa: CASSMGRGRGGSGNTIYF; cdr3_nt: TGTGCCAGTAGTATGGGCAGGGGGAGAGGAGGATCTGGAAACACCATATATTTT
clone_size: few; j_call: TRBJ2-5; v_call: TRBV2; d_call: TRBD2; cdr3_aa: CASRGLAGGDRETQYF; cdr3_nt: TGTGCCAGCAGAGGACTAGCGGGGGGTGATAGAGAGACCCAGTACTTC
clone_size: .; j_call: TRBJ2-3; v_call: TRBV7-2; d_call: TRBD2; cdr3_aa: CASSLGLAGTSTDTQYF; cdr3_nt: TGTGCCAGCAGCTTAGGGCTAGCGGGAACTAGCACAGATACGCAGTATTTT
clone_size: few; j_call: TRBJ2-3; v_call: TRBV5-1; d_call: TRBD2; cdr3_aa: CASSSVREADTQYF; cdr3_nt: TGCGCCAGCAGCTCCGTCCGGGAGGCAGATACGCAGTATTTT
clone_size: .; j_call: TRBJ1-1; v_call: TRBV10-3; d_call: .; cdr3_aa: CAISPIDRNTEAFF; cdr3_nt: TGTGCCATCAGTCCTATCGACAGGAACACTGAAGCTTTCTTT
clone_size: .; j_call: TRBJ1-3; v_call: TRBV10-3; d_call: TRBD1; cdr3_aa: CAINTGASSGNTIYF; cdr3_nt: TGTGCCATCAATACAGGGGCCAGCTCTGGAAACACCATATATTTT
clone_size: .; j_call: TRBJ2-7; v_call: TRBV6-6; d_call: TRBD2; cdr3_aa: CASSRTPLRTSIFYEQYF; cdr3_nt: TGTGCCAGCAGCCGAACCCCCCTGCGGACTAGTATTTTCTACGAGCAGTACTTC
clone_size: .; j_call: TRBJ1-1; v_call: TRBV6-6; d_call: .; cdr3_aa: CASSSGLNTEAFF; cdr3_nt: TGTGCCAGCAGTTCGGGTTTGAACACTGAAGCTTTCTTT
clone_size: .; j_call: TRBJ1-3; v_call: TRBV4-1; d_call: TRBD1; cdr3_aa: CASSQDRGLPGNTIYF; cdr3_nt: TGCGCCAGCAGCCAAGACAGGGGGCTGCCCGGAAACACCATATATTTT
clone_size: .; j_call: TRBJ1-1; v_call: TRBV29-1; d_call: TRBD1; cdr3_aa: CSARTGGGTEAFF; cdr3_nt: TGCAGCGCCAGGACAGGGGGTGGCACTGAAGCTTTCTTT
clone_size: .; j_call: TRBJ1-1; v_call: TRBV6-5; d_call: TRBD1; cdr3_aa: CASSSRTGITEAFF; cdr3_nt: TGTGCCAGCAGTTCCCGGACAGGGATCACTGAAGCTTTCTTT
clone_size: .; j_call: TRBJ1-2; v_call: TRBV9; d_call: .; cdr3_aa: CASSPRGGGYTF; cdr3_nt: TGTGCCAGCAGCCCCCGAGGCGGCGGGTACACCTTC
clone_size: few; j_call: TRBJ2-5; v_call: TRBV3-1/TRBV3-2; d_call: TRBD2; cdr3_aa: CASTPERLAGGQGTQYF; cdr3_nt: TGTGCCAGCACCCCAGAAAGACTAGCGGGAGGGCAAGGGACCCAGTACTTC
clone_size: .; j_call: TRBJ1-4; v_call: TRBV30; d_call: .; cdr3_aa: CAWNQGSEEKLFF; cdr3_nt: TGTGCCTGGAACCAGGGGAGTGAGGAAAAACTGTTTTTT
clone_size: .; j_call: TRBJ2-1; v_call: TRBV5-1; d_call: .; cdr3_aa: CASKEDNEQFF; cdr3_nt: TGCGCCAGCAAGGAGGACAATGAGCAGTTCTTC
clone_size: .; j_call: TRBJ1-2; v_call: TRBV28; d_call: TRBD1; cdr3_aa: CASTAPQGSNGYTF; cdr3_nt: TGTGCCAGCACGGCGCCACAGGGGTCTAACGGCTACACCTTC
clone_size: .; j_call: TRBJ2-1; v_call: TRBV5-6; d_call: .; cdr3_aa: CASSWGKSSYNEQFF; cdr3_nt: TGTGCCAGCAGCTGGGGCAAGAGCTCCTACAATGAGCAGTTCTTC
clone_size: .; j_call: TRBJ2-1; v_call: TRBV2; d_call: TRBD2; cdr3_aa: CASSARGAYNEQFF; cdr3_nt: TGTGCCAGCAGTGCACGGGGGGCCTACAATGAGCAGTTCTTC
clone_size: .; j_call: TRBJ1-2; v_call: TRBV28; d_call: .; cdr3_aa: CASVEGQNIYGYTF; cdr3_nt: TGTGCCAGCGTGGAAGGACAGAACATCTATGGCTACACCTTC
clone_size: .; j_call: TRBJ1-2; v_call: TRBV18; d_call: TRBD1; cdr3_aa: CASFAAGGHGYTF; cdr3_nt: TGTGCCAGCTTCGCGGCAGGGGGACATGGCTACACCTTC
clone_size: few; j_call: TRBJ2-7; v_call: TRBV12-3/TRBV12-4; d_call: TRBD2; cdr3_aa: CASNPSGTYEQYF; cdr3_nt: TGTGCCAGCAACCCAAGCGGGACCTACGAGCAGTACTTC
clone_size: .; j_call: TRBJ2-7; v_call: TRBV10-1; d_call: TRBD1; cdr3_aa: CASGLDRVEQYF; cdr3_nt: TGCGCCAGCGGCCTGGACAGGGTAGAGCAGTACTTC
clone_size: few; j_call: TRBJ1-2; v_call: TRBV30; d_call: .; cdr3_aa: CAWRPSGQRYGYTF; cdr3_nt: TGTGCCTGGAGGCCCTCGGGACAACGATATGGCTACACCTTC
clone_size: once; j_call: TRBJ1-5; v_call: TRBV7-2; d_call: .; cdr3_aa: CASSFDSLNQPQHF; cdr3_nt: TGTGCCAGCAGCTTTGACAGTCTCAATCAGCCCCAGCATTTT
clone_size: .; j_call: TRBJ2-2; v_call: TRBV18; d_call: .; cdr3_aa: CASSQGQTNTGELFF; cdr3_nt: TGTGCCAGCTCCCAAGGACAGACCAACACCGGGGAGCTGTTTTTT
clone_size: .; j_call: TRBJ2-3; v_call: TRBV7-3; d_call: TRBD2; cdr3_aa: CASSTSSGGGTDTQYF; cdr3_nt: TGTGCCAGCAGCACCTCCAGCGGGGGAGGCACAGATACGCAGTATTTT
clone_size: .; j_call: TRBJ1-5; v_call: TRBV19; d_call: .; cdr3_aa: CASSISRAQPQHF; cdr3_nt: TGTGCCAGTAGTATCAGCAGGGCCCAGCCCCAGCATTTT
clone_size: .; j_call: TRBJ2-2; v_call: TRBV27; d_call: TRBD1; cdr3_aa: CASKRRTGTGELFF; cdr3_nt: TGTGCCAGCAAGCGCCGGACAGGGACCGGGGAGCTGTTTTTT
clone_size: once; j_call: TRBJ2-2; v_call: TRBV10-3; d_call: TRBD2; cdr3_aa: CAISSTSGRFAGELFF; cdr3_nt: TGTGCCATCAGCTCGACTAGCGGGAGATTCGCCGGGGAGCTGTTTTTT